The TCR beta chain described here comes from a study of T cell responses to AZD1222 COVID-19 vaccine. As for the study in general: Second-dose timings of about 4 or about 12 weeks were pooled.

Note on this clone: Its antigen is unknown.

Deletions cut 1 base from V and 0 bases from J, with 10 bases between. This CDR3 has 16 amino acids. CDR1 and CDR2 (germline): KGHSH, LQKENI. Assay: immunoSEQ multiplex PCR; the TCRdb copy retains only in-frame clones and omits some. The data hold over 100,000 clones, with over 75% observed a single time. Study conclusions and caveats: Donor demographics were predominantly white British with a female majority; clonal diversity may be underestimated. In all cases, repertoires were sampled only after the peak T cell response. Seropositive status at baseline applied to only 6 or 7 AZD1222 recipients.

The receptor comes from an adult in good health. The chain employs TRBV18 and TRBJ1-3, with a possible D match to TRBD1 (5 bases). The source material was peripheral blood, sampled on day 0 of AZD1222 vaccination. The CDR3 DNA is TGTGCCAGCTCACCACTATACAGGCGCTCTGGAAACACCATATATTTT. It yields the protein CASSPLYRRSGNTIYF.